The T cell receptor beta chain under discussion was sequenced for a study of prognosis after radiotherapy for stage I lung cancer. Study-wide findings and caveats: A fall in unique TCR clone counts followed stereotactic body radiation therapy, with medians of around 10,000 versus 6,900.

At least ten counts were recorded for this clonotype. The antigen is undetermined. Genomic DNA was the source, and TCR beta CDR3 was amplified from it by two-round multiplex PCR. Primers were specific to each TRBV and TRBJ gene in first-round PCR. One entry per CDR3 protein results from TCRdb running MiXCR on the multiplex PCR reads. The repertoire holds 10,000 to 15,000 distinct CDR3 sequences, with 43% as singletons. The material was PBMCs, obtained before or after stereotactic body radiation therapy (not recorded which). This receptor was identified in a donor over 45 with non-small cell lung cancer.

CDR3 bases: TGTGCCAGCAGCAAGACAGGCACTAGCACAGATACGCAGTATTTT. Protein: CASSKTGTSTDTQYF. This chain links TRBV28 with TRBJ2-3; TRBD1 might be the D (6 bases). Deletions cut 6 bases from V and 0 bases from J, with 13 bases between. CDR3 length: 15 amino acids. Germline V gives CDR1 MDHEN, CDR2 SYDVKM.